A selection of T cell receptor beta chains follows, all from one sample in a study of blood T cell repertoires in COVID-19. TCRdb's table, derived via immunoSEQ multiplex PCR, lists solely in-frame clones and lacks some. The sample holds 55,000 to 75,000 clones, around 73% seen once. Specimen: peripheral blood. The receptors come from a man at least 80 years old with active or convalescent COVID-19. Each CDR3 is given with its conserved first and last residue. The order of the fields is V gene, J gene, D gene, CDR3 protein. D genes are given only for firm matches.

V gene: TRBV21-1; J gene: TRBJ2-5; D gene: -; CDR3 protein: CASSNPPPIPQETQYF
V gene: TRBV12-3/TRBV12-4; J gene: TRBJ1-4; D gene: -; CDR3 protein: CASSLLGEKLFF
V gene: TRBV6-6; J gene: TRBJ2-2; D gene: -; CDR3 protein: CASTGDLNTGELFF
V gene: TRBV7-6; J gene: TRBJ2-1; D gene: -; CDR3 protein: CASSLNPLRVINEQFF
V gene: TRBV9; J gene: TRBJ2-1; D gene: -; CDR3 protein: CASSPGGPQYNEQFF
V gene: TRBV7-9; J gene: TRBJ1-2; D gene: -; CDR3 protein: CASTRDGGFYYGYTF
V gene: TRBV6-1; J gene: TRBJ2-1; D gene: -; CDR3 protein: CASSDLTAAPGEQFF
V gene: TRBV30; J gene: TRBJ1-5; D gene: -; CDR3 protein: CAWSRTDSNQPQHF
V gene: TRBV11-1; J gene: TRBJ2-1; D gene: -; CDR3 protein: CASSLAGNEQFF
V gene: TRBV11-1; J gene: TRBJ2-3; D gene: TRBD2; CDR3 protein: CASSRQLAGDGDTQYF
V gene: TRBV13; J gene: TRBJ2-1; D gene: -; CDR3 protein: CASRGRDSLLSYNEQFF
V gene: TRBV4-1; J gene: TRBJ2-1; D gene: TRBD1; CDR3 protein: CASSQEGTGYNEQFF
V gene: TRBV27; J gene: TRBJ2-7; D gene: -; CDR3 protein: CASSLGLSYEQYF
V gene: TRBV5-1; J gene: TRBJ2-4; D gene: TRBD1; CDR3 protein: CASSSDRGRRENIQYF
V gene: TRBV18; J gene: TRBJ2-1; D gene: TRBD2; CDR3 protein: CASSREGAGESEQFF
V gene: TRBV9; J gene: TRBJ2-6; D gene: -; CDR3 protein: CASSVPGLGANVLTF
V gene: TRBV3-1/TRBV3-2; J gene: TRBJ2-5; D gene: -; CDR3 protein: CASSQGGEETQYF
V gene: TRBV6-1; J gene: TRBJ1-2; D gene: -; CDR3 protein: CASSERPGGYGYTF
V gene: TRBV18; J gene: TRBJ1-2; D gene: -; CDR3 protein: CASSPLPGANYGYTF
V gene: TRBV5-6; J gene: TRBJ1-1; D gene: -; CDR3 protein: CASSLLAGYLEAFF
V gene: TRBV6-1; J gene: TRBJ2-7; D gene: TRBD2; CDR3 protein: CASSEGSASSGRNHEQYF
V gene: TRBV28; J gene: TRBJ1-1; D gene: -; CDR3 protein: CATLRGGYTEAFF
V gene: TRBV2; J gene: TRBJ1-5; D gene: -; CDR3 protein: CASSGGGAGQPQHF
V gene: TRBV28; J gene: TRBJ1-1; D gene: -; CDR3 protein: CASSFPRAITEAFF
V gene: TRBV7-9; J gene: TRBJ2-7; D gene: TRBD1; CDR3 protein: CASSLGQEGQYF
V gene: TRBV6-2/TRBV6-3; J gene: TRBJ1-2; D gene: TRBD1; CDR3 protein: CASSLSTGRSYGYTF
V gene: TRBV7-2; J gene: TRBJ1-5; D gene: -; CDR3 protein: CASSLARGGAYSNQPQHF
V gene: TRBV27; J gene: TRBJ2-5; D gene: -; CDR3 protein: CASSYRGGTQETQYF
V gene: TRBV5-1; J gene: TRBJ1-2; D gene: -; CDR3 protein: CASSLAPGVSGYTF
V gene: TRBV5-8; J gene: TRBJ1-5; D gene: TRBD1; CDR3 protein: CASSFWTGLGNQPQHF
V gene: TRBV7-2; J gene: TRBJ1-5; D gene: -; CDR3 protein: CASSLVGRQPQHF
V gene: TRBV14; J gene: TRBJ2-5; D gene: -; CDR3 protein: CASSQDQGRLGTQYF
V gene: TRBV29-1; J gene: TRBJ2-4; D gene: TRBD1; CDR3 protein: CSVTLDRGDIQYF
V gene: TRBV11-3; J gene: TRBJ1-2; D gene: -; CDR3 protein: CASSSLKDGYTF
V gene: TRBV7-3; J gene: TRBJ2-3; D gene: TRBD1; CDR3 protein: CASSLIGTGNTDTQYF
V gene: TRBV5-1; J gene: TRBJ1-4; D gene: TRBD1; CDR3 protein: CASSLAPRGQGDEKLFF
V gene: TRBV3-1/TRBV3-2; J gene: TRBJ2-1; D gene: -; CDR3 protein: CASSPTGGEGNEQFF
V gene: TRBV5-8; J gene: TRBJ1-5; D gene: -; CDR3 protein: CASSLASTRSNQPQHF
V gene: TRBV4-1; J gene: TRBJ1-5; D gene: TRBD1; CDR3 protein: CASSQDRQGGQPQHF
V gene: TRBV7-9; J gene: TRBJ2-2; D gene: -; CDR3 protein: CASSLSQGGETGELFF
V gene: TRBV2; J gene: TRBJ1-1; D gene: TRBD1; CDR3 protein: CASRRQGPNTEAFF
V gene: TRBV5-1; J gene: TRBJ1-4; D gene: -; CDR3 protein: CASSLEKSPNEKLFF
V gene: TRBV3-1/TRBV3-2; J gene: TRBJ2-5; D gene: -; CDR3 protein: CASSQEGTGQEETQYF
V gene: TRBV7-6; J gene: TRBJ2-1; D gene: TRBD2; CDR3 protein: CASSALAGGAYNEQFF
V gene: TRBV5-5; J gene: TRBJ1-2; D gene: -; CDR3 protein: CASSSITDSYTF
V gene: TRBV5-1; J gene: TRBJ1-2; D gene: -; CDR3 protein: CASSPLTLVYGYTF
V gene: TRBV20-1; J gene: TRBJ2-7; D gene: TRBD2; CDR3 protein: CGTSGPYEQYF
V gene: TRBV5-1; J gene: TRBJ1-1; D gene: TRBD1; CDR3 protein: CASSIGQGGTEAFF
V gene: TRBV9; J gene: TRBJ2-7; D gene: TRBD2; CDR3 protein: CASSLGGGNEQYF
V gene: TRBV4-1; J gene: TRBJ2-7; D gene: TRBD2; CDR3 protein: CASSQDSSGLYEQYF
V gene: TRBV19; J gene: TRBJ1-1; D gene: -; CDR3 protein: CASSIDSGTNTEAFF
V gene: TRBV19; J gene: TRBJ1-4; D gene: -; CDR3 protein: CASSIQSATNEKLFF
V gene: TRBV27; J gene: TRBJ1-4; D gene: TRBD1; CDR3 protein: CASSRVRQGAFVGQGRPEKLFF
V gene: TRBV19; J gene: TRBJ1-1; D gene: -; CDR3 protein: CASSILRGYEAFF